The entry that follows covers one TCR beta chain sequence. This entry comes from a study of shared clonotypes between healthy human individuals. Clones were read by immunoSEQ multiplex PCR, and TCRdb kept only the in-frame ones, dropping some. The sample has 1.5 million to 1.9 million clones, 95% to 99% seen once. Germline V lookup: CDR1 MDHEN, CDR2 SYDVKM. The CDR3 consists of 14 residues. V shed 6 bases, J shed 4 bases, and the junction held 7 bases outside the gene matches. The TCR sequence derives from a man aged 25-45 years in good health. Material for sequencing was naive CD4+ T cells sorted from blood. Specified subset: CD45RA+ positively selected. J is TRBJ2-3 and V is TRBV28; 7 bases line up with TRBD1. CDR3 protein: CASSRQGVADTQYF. The CDR3 region has the DNA TGTGCCAGCAGCAGACAGGGTGTTGCAGATACGCAGTATTTT.